The 21 T cell receptor beta chains listed next were all sequenced from one sample in a study of T cells after yellow fever vaccination. One entry per CDR3 protein results from TCRdb running MiXCR on the 5' RACE reads. The sample contains approximately 300,000 distinct CDR3 sequences, roughly 10% of which appear only once. Specimen: CD4+ T cells sorted from PBMCs, collected 45 days after the yellow fever booster vaccination. These receptors were collected from a man aged 18 to 35 who received the YFV17D yellow fever vaccine.

This clonotype was seen a handful of times. The V call is TRBV4-2, the J call TRBJ2-3; D is perhaps TRBD1 or TRBD2 (5 bases each). Germline V gene data show CDR1 as LGHNA and CDR2 as YNFKEQ. This CDR3 has 13 amino acids. V was clipped by 0 bases and J by 7 bases, with 8 bases between them. As DNA, the CDR3 is TGTGCCAGCAGCCAAGAATGGGGGAATACGCAGTATTTT. It specifies CASSQEWGNTQYF.

This clonotype was observed a handful of times. CDR3 DNA: TGTGCCAGCAGTGAAGTAGGGGATAATTCACCCCTCCACTTT. Residues: CASSEVGDNSPLHF. The chain joins TRBV2 to TRBJ1-6; TRBD1 might be the D (5 bases). CDR1 SNHLY and CDR2 FYNNEI come from the germline V gene. Trimming pared 1 base from V and 5 bases from J, leaving 6 bases between. The CDR3 runs to 14 residues.

This clonotype was detected many times. V and J are TRBV5-1 and TRBJ2-5, with D possibly TRBD1 on 5 matching bases. Germline V gene lookup returns CDR1 SGHRS and CDR2 YFSETQ. V dropped 4 bases and J dropped 4 bases, with 17 bases sitting between them. The CDR3 spans 15 residues. The CDR3 loop reads CASSGEGASGETQYF. The CDR3 DNA is TGCGCCAGCAGCGGTGAAGGGGCCTCGGGAGAGACCCAGTACTTC.

In nucleotides, the CDR3 is TGTGCCAGCAGCTTTGTCCGAGGGGAGGTGGGCATTCAGTACTTC. This gives the protein CASSFVRGEVGIQYF. The chain employs TRBV11-2 and TRBJ2-4, with D maybe TRBD2 (6 bases). CDR1 and CDR2 from the germline V gene are SGHAT and FQNNGV. V lost 3 bases, J lost 9 bases, and 18 bases lay in between. The CDR3 contains 15 residues.

The V call is TRBV5-1, the J call TRBJ1-6, with D unclear. The CDR3 consists of 17 residues. V gave up 5 bases and J gave up 0 bases, with 15 bases separating them. Germline assignment: CDR1 SGHRS and CDR2 YFSETQ. Here the CDR3 DNA reads TGCGCCAGCAGAATTCAACTGGAGCCCTCCTATAATTCACCCCTCCACTTT. Its translation: CASRIQLEPSYNSPLHF.

This chain uses TRBV7-2 with TRBJ2-3, with D possibly called TRBD1 or TRBD2 (6 bases each). The CDR3 length is 15 residues. Germline CDR1 is SGHTA and CDR2 is FQGNSA. V dropped 6 bases and J dropped 1 base, with 14 bases sitting between them. For the CDR3, the DNA is TGTGCCAGCAGGGGTGGGGGGCTAGGCACAGATACGCAGTATTTT. Its protein product is CASRGGGLGTDTQYF.

In this sample, this clonotype turned up a few times. This sequence joins TRBV20-1 and TRBJ2-5; D perhaps matches TRBD2 (6 bases). CDR3 length: 15 amino acids. The V end was cut by 3 bases, the J end by 5 bases, with 19 bases between. Germline V gene lookup returns CDR1 DFQATT and CDR2 SNEGSKA (reference sequence). In DNA form, the CDR3 reads TGCAGTGCTAGGAATTCCAGACGCGGAGGGGAGACCCAGTACTTC. As protein: CSARNSRRGGETQYF.

This clonotype was picked up a small number of times. The V gene is TRBV29-1, the J gene TRBJ1-1; possibly TRBD1 for D (5 bases). Germline V gene sequence: CDR1 SQVTM, CDR2 ANQGSEA. Trimming removed 7 bases from V and 1 base from J, with 10 bases in between. This CDR3 has 12 residues. CDR3 nucleotide sequence: TGCAGCGCGGGGGAGGCGAACACTGAAGCTTTCTTT. Translating it yields CSAGEANTEAFF. Full variable domain (rest looked up from reference TRBV29-1 and TRBJ1-1): SAVISQKPSRDICQRGTSLTIQCQVDSQVTMMFWYRQQPGQSLTLIATANQGSEATYESGFVIDKFPISRPNLTFSTLTVSNMSPEDSSIYLCSAGEANTEAFFGQGTRLTVV.

The chain carries TRBV18 and TRBJ1-1; 7 nucleotides align to TRBD1. Per the germline V gene, CDR1 is KGHSH and CDR2 is LQKENI. The CDR3 consists of 14 residues. V was pared by 8 bases and J by 0 bases, with 6 bases of the junction left unmatched. The CDR3 reads CASHNRGMNTEAFF. CDR3 DNA sequence: TGTGCCAGCCACAACAGGGGAATGAACACTGAAGCTTTCTTT. The full variable domain, in which reference TRBV18 and TRBJ1-1 provide the parts outside the CDR3, is NAGVMQNPRHLVRRRGQEARLRCSPMKGHSHVYWYRQLPEEGLKFMVYLQKENIIDESGMPKERFSAEFPKEGPSILRIQQVVRGDSAAYFCASHNRGMNTEAFFGQGTRLTVV.

This clonotype was seen a few times. The chain has TRBV25-1 and TRBJ2-1; tentative D call: TRBD1 (5 bases). The CDR3 covers 13 residues. V was shortened by 5 bases and J by 5 bases, with 10 bases between the two germline ends. Germline assignment: CDR1 MGHDK and CDR2 SYGVNS. The CDR3 protein is CASSRQSNNEQFF. The CDR3 DNA reads TGTGCCAGCAGTAGACAGTCTAACAATGAGCAGTTCTTC.

This clonotype was seen ten or more times. This rearrangement joins TRBV2 to TRBJ2-4; the D gene is possibly TRBD1 (6 bases). V lost 6 bases, J lost 2 bases, and 20 bases lay in between. Germline V gene data show CDR1 as SNHLY and CDR2 as FYNNEI. The CDR3 consists of 17 residues. Here the CDR3 DNA reads TGTGCCAGCAGAGAAACTCAGGGACAAGAACCCAAAAACATTCAGTACTTC. This gives the protein CASRETQGQEPKNIQYF.

This chain connects TRBV4-1 to TRBJ1-3; D not certain. The CDR3 runs 16 residues. Trimming removed 1 base from V and 2 bases from J, with 12 bases in between. CDR1 and CDR2 (germline): MGHRA, YSYEKL. Here the CDR3 reads CASSQAAVDAGNTIYF. Here the CDR3 DNA reads TGCGCCAGCAGCCAAGCCGCCGTGGATGCTGGAAACACCATATATTTT.

In this sample, this clonotype turned up a few times. The CDR3 protein is CASSQRAQGAYNEQFF. The CDR3 DNA is TGCGCCAGCAGCCAAAGGGCACAGGGGGCATACAATGAGCAGTTCTTC. The V call is TRBV4-3, the J call TRBJ2-1, with TRBD1 identical over 9 bases. Per germline, CDR1 LGHNA and CDR2 YSLEER. Losses at the gene ends were 2 bases for V and 4 bases for J; bases not matched to a gene: 6. This CDR3 contains 16 residues.

The V call is TRBV20-1, the J call TRBJ2-3, with D possibly being TRBD1 (5 bases). V was trimmed by 6 bases and J by 4 bases, leaving 20 bases between them. The germline V gene encodes CDR1 DFQATT and CDR2 SNEGSKA (reference sequence). The CDR3 is 15 amino acids. The CDR3 coding sequence is TGCAGTGCAACGCGTGGAGTCAGGGCAGCAGATACGCAGTATTTT. This translates into CSATRGVRAADTQYF.

Details on this clonotype: One junction end does not reproduce the germline sequence, and a read error may be involved. This chain's CDR3 is CSARRPDKESQYF. The CDR3 DNA follows: TGCAGTGCTAGGAGGCCAGACAAAGAGAGCCAGTACTTC. This chain uses TRBV20-1 with TRBJ2-5; D gene uncertain. CDR1 and CDR2 (germline): DFQATT, SNEGSKA (reference sequence). This CDR3 is 13 amino acids long.

This chain joins TRBV12-3 or TRBV12-4 and TRBJ2-1, with TRBD1 as a possible D gene (6 bases). The CDR3 extends over 15 amino acids. V was pared by 6 bases and J by 3 bases, with 15 bases between. CDR3 sequence reads: CASSLGAEFYNEQFF. The CDR3 DNA reads as TGTGCCAGCAGCCTGGGGGCAGAATTCTACAATGAGCAGTTCTTC.

This clonotype has ten or more counts. CDR3 nucleotide sequence: TGTGCCAGCAGCTTGGGGTTGGGGTCGACTTACAATGAGCAGTTCTTC. Its protein product is CASSLGLGSTYNEQFF. The V call is TRBV5-6, the J call TRBJ2-1; unclear D gene. Per the germline V gene, CDR1 is SGHDT and CDR2 is YYEEEE. Trimming removed 0 bases at V and 4 bases at J, with 14 bases between. The CDR3 runs 16 residues.

This clonotype has just a few counts. The rearrangement links TRBV3-1 to TRBJ2-7; D gene ambiguous. This CDR3 is 14 amino acids long. The V and J ends lost 7 bases and 0 bases respectively, with 13 bases between them. Germline V CDR1 and CDR2: LGHDT, YNNKEL (reference sequence). CDR3: CASTPSWYSYEQYF. In DNA, the CDR3 is TGTGCCAGCACCCCAAGTTGGTACTCCTACGAGCAGTACTTC.

V gene TRBV27 combines with J gene TRBJ1-3; TRBD1 might be the D (6 bases). The germline V and J ends were trimmed by 4 bases and 2 bases, with 12 bases remaining between them. The CDR3 has 15 residues. In germline, CDR1 is MNHEY, CDR2 SMNVEV (reference sequence). CDR3 residues: CASSSGRTAGNTIYF. In nucleotides, the CDR3 is TGTGCCAGCAGTTCGGGGCGGACAGCTGGAAACACCATATATTTT.

The J gene is TRBJ1-2, the V gene TRBV5-4; D is perhaps TRBD1 (5 bases). The V end lost 0 bases, the J end lost 3 bases, and 9 bases lay between the germline ends. The CDR3 covers 14 residues. Germline assignment: CDR1 SGHNT and CDR2 YYREEE (reference sequence). CDR3 in amino acids: CASSLGSQDYGYTF. The CDR3 DNA follows: TGTGCCAGCAGCTTGGGGTCACAGGACTATGGCTACACCTTC.

This chain connects TRBV5-1 to TRBJ2-5; 8 nucleotides line up with TRBD1. V was pared by 5 bases and J by 3 bases, with 9 bases of the junction left unmatched. Per germline, CDR1 SGHRS and CDR2 YFSETQ. The CDR3 loop spans 15 amino acids. The chain's CDR3 is CASSFGTGEEETQYF. CDR3 bases: TGCGCCAGCAGTTTCGGGACAGGAGAGGAAGAGACCCAGTACTTC.